This entry features one T cell receptor beta chain sequence. This record belongs to a study of blood T cell repertoires in COVID-19. Across the whole study: The United States, Italy and Spain were the sources of the acute and convalescent COVID-19 samples.

After removal of 4 bases from V and 0 bases from J, the junction contained 3 bases not matched to a gene. This CDR3 contains 15 residues. Per the germline V gene, CDR1 is SGHNT and CDR2 is YYREEE (reference sequence). In the original processing: Amplification from reference gene primers served as the basis for estimated nucleated cell counts. Libraries were prepared by immunoSEQ multiplex PCR; TCRdb keeps only in-frame clonotypes and omits some of them. D and trimming were read from the DNA, whereas the V and J calls and clone size are those reported in that table. In the table there are approximately 200,000 clones, around 83% of which are singletons.

This sequence joins TRBV5-4 and TRBJ2-7; TRBD1 aligns across 11 bases. The TCR comes from a woman in her thirties with active or convalescent COVID-19. Sequences were obtained from peripheral blood. CDR3 in amino acids: CASSPGTGGSYEQYF. In DNA form, the CDR3 reads TGTGCCAGCAGCCCAGGGACAGGGGGCTCCTACGAGCAGTACTTC.